Only a few counts were recorded for the clone carrying this T cell receptor beta chain. TCRdb's copy holds only in-frame clones and misses some; the assay was immunoSEQ multiplex PCR. The sample has approximately 20,000 clones, roughly 88% seen once; the top ten hold roughly 8%. Time point given: recipient sample about 28 days before transplant, after cytoreduction. This entry comes from a study of T cell clonotyping in hematopoietic cell transplantation. V was cut by 1 base and J by 0 bases, with 4 bases left in between. CDR3 length: 14 residues. Germline V gives CDR1 SGHVS, CDR2 FNYEAQ. The receptor's source is a man aged 50 or older with acute myeloid leukemia. Some clones in this sample may be carry-over from other donors' samples. The V gene is TRBV7-6, the J gene TRBJ1-3; D unresolved. The source was peripheral blood mononuclear cells, collected before stem cell transplant. CDR3 sequence: CASSLDSSGNTIYF. The CDR3 nucleotides read TGTGCCAGCAGCTTAGACAGCTCTGGAAACACCATATATTTT. Full variable domain (outside the CDR3, taken from reference TRBV7-6 and TRBJ1-3): GAGVSQSPRYKVTKRGQDVALRCDPISGHVSLYWYRQALGQGPEFLTYFNYEAQQDKSGLPNDRFSAERPEGSISTLTIQRTEQRDSAMYRCASSLDSSGNTIYFGEGSWLTVV.